This T cell receptor (beta chain) was observed in a study of STAT5B mutations in CD4+ large granular lymphocyte leukemia. Findings of the study overall: TRBV06-family usage was enriched in top patient clones (8/27) versus controls (2/35).

V was clipped by 0 bases and J by 7 bases, with 14 bases between them. There are 15 residues in the CDR3. Germline-derived CDR1 and CDR2 are SGDLS and YYNGEE. About this clone: No antigen is known for it.

The data were produced by immunoSEQ multiplex PCR, yet TCRdb's version contains in-frame clones alone and is incomplete. The sample lists 20,000 to 30,000 clones; 81% were seen once. This chain links TRBV9 with TRBJ2-1, with TRBD1 as a possible D gene (6 bases). The source is a human donor in good health. Specimen: CD4+ T cells from blood buffy coats. The CDR3 nucleotides read TGTGCCAGCAGCGTAGTTGGTAGCCAGGGGAATGAGCAGTTCTTC. Protein: CASSVVGSQGNEQFF.